The 30 T cell receptor beta chains below come from one sample, sequenced in a study of CD8 T cells in ankylosing spondylitis. TCRdb re-called the 5' RACE reads with MiXCR, one entry per CDR3 protein. The sample yields roughly 150,000 distinct CDR3 sequences, roughly 10% seen once. Sequencing was carried out using blood, either unsorted or a sorted T cell fraction (not recorded which). Every receptor here comes from a female donor with ankylosing spondylitis or in good health (not recorded which).

Many counts were recorded for this clonotype. This rearrangement joins TRBV29-1 to TRBJ2-5, with unresolved D. V was pared by 2 bases and J by 3 bases, with 7 bases between. This CDR3 contains 12 residues. Germline CDR1 and CDR2: SQVTM and ANQGSEA. CDR3 amino acids: CSVERNEETQYF. The CDR3 nucleotides are TGCAGCGTTGAAAGGAATGAAGAGACCCAGTACTTC.

The J gene is TRBJ2-5, the V gene TRBV6-2 or TRBV6-3; unclear D gene. Germline-derived CDR1 and CDR2 are MNHEY and SVGEGT. This CDR3 is built from 15 residues. V was cut by 0 bases and J by 2 bases, with 10 bases left in between. The CDR3 nucleotides are TGTGCCAGCAGTTACTCGGGCCCCGGTCAAGAGACCCAGTACTTC. Translation gives CASSYSGPGQETQYF.

This clonotype showed up just a few times. The chain uses TRBV13 and TRBJ2-7; D is unclear. The CDR3 contains 13 residues. Trimming took 2 bases from V and 2 from J, leaving 7 bases between them. CDR1 and CDR2 from the germline V gene are PRHDT and FYEKMQ (reference sequence). CDR3 region: CASSLRNAYEQYF. As DNA, the CDR3 is TGTGCCAGCAGCTTACGAAATGCCTACGAGCAGTACTTC.

This clonotype was recorded a few times. The chain carries TRBV5-6 and TRBJ2-5; TRBD1 might be the D (6 bases). The CDR3 runs 15 residues. With 0 bases removed from V and 5 bases from J, the gap between germline ends came to 14 bases. Per germline, CDR1 SGHDT and CDR2 YYEEEE. This chain's CDR3 is CASSLVWGQRETQYF. DNA of the CDR3: TGTGCCAGCAGCTTGGTTTGGGGGCAGCGGGAGACCCAGTACTTC.

This clonotype occurred many times. CDR3 loop: CASSETSGSYEQYF. DNA for the CDR3: TGTGCCAGCAGCGAAACTAGCGGGAGTTACGAGCAGTACTTC. V and J are TRBV9 and TRBJ2-7; 11 bases match TRBD2. Per the germline V gene, CDR1 is SGDLS and CDR2 is YYNGEE. This CDR3 region has 14 residues. Losses at the gene ends were 3 bases for V and 4 bases for J; bases not matched to a gene: 3.

This chain connects TRBV4-1 to TRBJ2-5; 11 nucleotides agree with TRBD2. The V gene end was trimmed by 0 bases and the J gene end by 5 bases; junction bases not matched to a gene: 5. CDR3 length: 16 residues. Germline assignment: CDR1 MGHRA and CDR2 YSYEKL. The CDR3 loop is CASSQDGTSGRETQYF. In DNA, the CDR3 is TGCGCCAGCAGCCAAGACGGGACTAGCGGCCGGGAGACCCAGTACTTC.

The chain joins TRBV6-5 to TRBJ1-1; D uncertain. This CDR3 comprises 13 residues. Looked up from germline, CDR1 is MNHEY and CDR2 is SVGAGI. V lost 2 bases, J lost 7 bases, and 11 bases lay in between. The chain's CDR3 is CASSYGGSGEAFF. The CDR3 nucleotides are TGTGCCAGCAGTTACGGCGGCTCAGGTGAAGCTTTCTTT.

The chain carries TRBV7-2 and TRBJ2-2; D is possibly TRBD2 (6 bases). Deletions cut 5 bases from V and 4 bases from J, with 14 bases between. Germline CDR1 SGHTA, CDR2 FQGNSA. The CDR3 is made up of 15 amino acids. The CDR3 bases are TGTGCCAGCAGCGAGGCCGGGACTTTCACCGGGGAGCTGTTTTTT. Amino acid sequence: CASSEAGTFTGELFF.

This clonotype has a handful of counts. The chain employs TRBV20-1 and TRBJ1-5, with a tentative D call TRBD1 (6 bases). Trimming pared 2 bases from V and 0 bases from J, leaving 8 bases between. The germline gives CDR1 DFQATT, CDR2 SNEGSKA (reference sequence). CDR3 size: 14 residues. DNA for the CDR3: TGCAGTGCTAGACAGGGGTTTAGCAATCAGCCCCAGCATTTT. Its protein is CSARQGFSNQPQHF.

This clonotype was detected many times. This chain connects TRBV10-3 to TRBJ2-2; tentative D call: TRBD1 (6 bases). The CDR3 loop spans 14 amino acids. V was trimmed by 11 bases and J by 7 bases, leaving 20 bases between them. Germline V gene lookup returns CDR1 ENHRY and CDR2 SYGVKD. The chain's CDR3 is CALSPQGKSGELFF. The CDR3, as DNA: TGTGCCCTGAGCCCCCAGGGGAAGAGCGGGGAGCTGTTTTTT.

This clonotype was observed a few times. V and J are TRBV19 and TRBJ2-1; TRBD2 agrees at 7 bases. With 1 base clipped from V and 7 bases from J, the junction kept 7 bases outside the gene matches. The CDR3 is 15 amino acids. Germline CDR1 is LNHDA and CDR2 is SQIVND (reference sequence). The CDR3 region is CASSIGLATGNEQFF. The CDR3, as DNA: TGTGCCAGTAGTATAGGACTAGCTACCGGGAATGAGCAGTTCTTC.

The chain joins TRBV5-1 to TRBJ2-6; 12 positions agree with TRBD1. Germline V gene sequence: CDR1 SGHRS, CDR2 YFSETQ. The CDR3 consists of 18 residues. Trimming cost V 2 bases and J 4 bases; bases outside gene matches: 7. CDR3 amino acids: CASSFSRDRGPGANVLTF. In DNA form, the CDR3 reads TGCGCCAGCAGCTTTAGCCGGGACAGGGGGCCGGGGGCCAACGTCCTGACTTTC.

The chain joins TRBV9 to TRBJ2-1; 9 nucleotides agree with TRBD2. This CDR3 contains 16 residues. Trimming cost V 1 base and J 8 bases; bases outside gene matches: 10. In germline, CDR1 is SGDLS, CDR2 YYNGEE. Here the CDR3 reads CASSVSLREGPHEQFF. Here the CDR3 DNA reads TGTGCCAGCAGCGTATCGTTGCGGGAGGGCCCCCATGAGCAGTTCTTC.

This chain joins TRBV6-5 and TRBJ2-3; TRBD2 agrees at 9 bases. V gave up 2 bases and J gave up 5 bases; unmatched junction bases: 8. The CDR3 extends over 16 amino acids. Germline loops: CDR1 MNHEY, CDR2 SVGAGI. CDR3 residues: CASSYEAGGGGDTQYF. Written as DNA, the CDR3 is TGTGCCAGCAGTTACGAGGCGGGAGGGGGCGGAGATACGCAGTATTTT.

The gene calls are TRBV19 and TRBJ1-1, with D unresolved. CDR3 size: 14 residues. V lost 3 bases and J lost 1, with 9 bases in between. Germline V lookup: CDR1 LNHDA, CDR2 SQIVND (reference sequence). CDR3 DNA: TGTGCCAGTAGTATGGAGGCGGGGAACACTGAAGCTTTCTTT. It specifies CASSMEAGNTEAFF.

The chain is built from TRBV20-1 and TRBJ2-1; 12 bases match TRBD2. Trimming took 3 bases from V and 5 from J; bases not matched to a gene: 11. CDR1 is DFQATT, CDR2 SNEGSKA, per germline (reference sequence). This CDR3 is built from 17 residues. The CDR3 DNA reads as TGCAGTGCTAGGACTAGCGGGAGAGTAGGGGCCAACAATGAGCAGTTCTTC. Amino acids: CSARTSGRVGANNEQFF.

In this sample, this clonotype turned up many times. The chain joins TRBV7-9 to TRBJ2-3, with no clear D. V dropped 5 bases and J dropped 14 bases, with 17 bases sitting between them. Germline CDR1 SEHNR, CDR2 FQNEAQ (reference sequence). This CDR3 comprises 12 residues. CDR3 bases: TGTGCCAGCAGCCCGACCCAAAGCTGGGTGTATTTT. Amino acid sequence: CASSPTQSWVYF.

There are many counts of this clonotype. This chain uses TRBV4-3 with TRBJ1-2, with 7 bases matching TRBD1. Germline trimming cut 0 bases from V and 3 bases from J; bases unmatched to any gene: 4. The CDR3 spans 15 residues. Germline V gene sequence: CDR1 LGHNA, CDR2 YSLEER. CDR3 sequence reads: CASSQDKGQYYGYTF. In DNA form, the CDR3 reads TGCGCCAGCAGCCAAGACAAGGGACAGTACTATGGCTACACCTTC.

This clonotype has just a few counts. The chain recombines TRBV4-3 with TRBJ2-7, with 8 bases lining up with TRBD1. With V trimmed by 0 bases and J by 5 bases, 9 bases remained unmatched. The CDR3 spans 16 residues. Germline V gene lookup returns CDR1 LGHNA and CDR2 YSLEER. The CDR3 DNA reads TGCGCCAGCAGCCAAGAGCCCTGGGACAGGACAAACGAGCAGTACTTC. It is translated as CASSQEPWDRTNEQYF.

This clonotype was seen only a few times. The chain has TRBV25-1 and TRBJ2-7; TRBD1 agrees at 7 bases. Germline V gene lookup returns CDR1 MGHDK and CDR2 SYGVNS. With 6 bases clipped from V and 3 bases from J, the junction kept 14 bases outside the gene matches. This CDR3 region has 16 residues. The CDR3 bases are TGTGCCAGCAGAGGTTACAGGGGTCTCGACTTCTACGAGCAGTACTTC. Translation: CASRGYRGLDFYEQYF.

This clonotype has more than one count but fewer than ten. The chain recombines TRBV7-9 with TRBJ2-1, with D maybe TRBD2 (5 bases). From germline, CDR1 is SEHNR and CDR2 FQNEAQ (reference sequence). This CDR3 has 14 residues. Trimming took 5 bases from V and 7 from J, leaving 15 bases between them. The CDR3 sequence is CASSSGRLTNEQFF. The CDR3 nucleotides read TGTGCCAGCAGCAGCGGACGACTGACGAATGAGCAGTTCTTC.

The CDR3 DNA reads as TGTGCCAGCAGCTCCCCGGGACAGGTGGGGAATCAGCCCCAGCATTTT. Protein product: CASSSPGQVGNQPQHF. J is TRBJ1-5 and V is TRBV7-9, with 8 bases fitting TRBD1. CDR3 length equals 16 residues. The germline CDR1 and CDR2 sequences are SEHNR and FQNEAQ (reference sequence). The junction had 9 bases not matched to a gene; V was cut back by 4 bases and J by 4 bases.

The chain joins TRBV12-3 or TRBV12-4 to TRBJ2-7; D is unresolved. With 7 bases removed from V and 4 bases from J, the gap between germline ends came to 11 bases. This CDR3 is built from 12 residues. CDR3 DNA: TGTGCCAGCACCACTAACTCTTACGAGCAGTACTTC. Translation: CASTTNSYEQYF.

This clonotype was seen only a few times. The chain is built from TRBV9 and TRBJ1-1; TRBD1 matches 7 bases. V was pared by 0 bases and J by 5 bases, with 1 base of the junction left unmatched. Germline V gene sequence: CDR1 SGDLS, CDR2 YYNGEE. CDR3 size: 13 residues. The CDR3 protein is CASSVGQGTEAFF. The CDR3 nucleotides read TGTGCCAGCAGCGTAGGACAGGGTACTGAAGCTTTCTTT. Full variable domain (missing parts from reference TRBV9 and TRBJ1-1): DSGVTQTPKHLITATGQRVTLRCSPRSGDLSVYWYQQSLDQGLQFLIQYYNGEERAKGNILERFSAQQFPDLHSELNLSSLELGDSALYFCASSVGQGTEAFFGQGTRLTVV.

V usage is TRBV4-3 and J usage is TRBJ2-1; TRBD2 matches 7 bases. The ends lost 0 bases at V and 4 bases at J; junction bases unmatched: 6. The CDR3 spans 16 residues. Per the germline V gene, CDR1 is LGHNA and CDR2 is YSLEER. CDR3 coding DNA: TGCGCCAGCAGCCAAGACCCACTAGCGAGTTACAATGAGCAGTTCTTC. It yields the protein CASSQDPLASYNEQFF.

This clonotype was seen more than once but under ten times. V is TRBV4-3 and J is TRBJ2-2; 14 nucleotides align to TRBD2. Germline CDR1 is LGHNA and CDR2 is YSLEER. The CDR3 consists of 16 residues. With 1 base clipped from V and 7 bases from J, the junction kept 2 bases outside the gene matches. CDR3 amino acids: CASSQGLAGGVGELFF. DNA of the CDR3: TGCGCCAGCAGCCAAGGACTAGCGGGAGGGGTCGGGGAGCTGTTTTTT.

The chain carries TRBV24-1 and TRBJ1-1, with a possible D match to TRBD1 (5 bases). Per the germline V gene, CDR1 is KGHDR and CDR2 is SFDVKD. This CDR3 has 12 residues. Trimming removed 9 bases at V and 10 bases at J, with 17 bases between. CDR3 amino acids: CATVDSGGVAFF. DNA of the CDR3: TGTGCCACCGTCGACTCAGGAGGGGTAGCTTTCTTT.

This clonotype was seen more than once but under ten times. The V call is TRBV10-3, the J call TRBJ2-7; D remains ambiguous. Germline V gene data show CDR1 as ENHRY and CDR2 as SYGVKD. V was pared by 0 bases and J by 2 bases, with 5 bases between. The CDR3 is 13 residues long. CDR3: CAISESRPYEQYF. The CDR3 coding sequence is TGTGCCATCAGTGAGTCGAGACCCTACGAGCAGTACTTC.

This clonotype showed up many times. The chain uses TRBV6-2 or TRBV6-3 and TRBJ1-5; 12 nucleotides line up with TRBD1. Looked up from germline, CDR1 is MNHEY and CDR2 is SVGEGT. CDR3 length equals 14 residues. Trimming removed 6 bases from V and 4 bases from J; junction bases left unmatched: 1. CDR3 loop: CASRGQGANQPQHF. DNA for the CDR3: TGTGCCAGCAGGGGACAGGGGGCGAATCAGCCCCAGCATTTT.

CDR3 in amino acids: CASSLGGGPYTDTQYF. The CDR3 nucleotides are TGTGCCAGCAGCTTAGGAGGGGGACCGTACACAGATACGCAGTATTTT. This sequence joins TRBV7-9 and TRBJ2-3; a weak D match, TRBD1 (6 bases). The CDR3 totals 16 residues. The ends were cut back, 1 base at V and 2 bases at J, with 13 bases in the middle. Per germline, CDR1 SEHNR and CDR2 FQNEAQ (reference sequence).